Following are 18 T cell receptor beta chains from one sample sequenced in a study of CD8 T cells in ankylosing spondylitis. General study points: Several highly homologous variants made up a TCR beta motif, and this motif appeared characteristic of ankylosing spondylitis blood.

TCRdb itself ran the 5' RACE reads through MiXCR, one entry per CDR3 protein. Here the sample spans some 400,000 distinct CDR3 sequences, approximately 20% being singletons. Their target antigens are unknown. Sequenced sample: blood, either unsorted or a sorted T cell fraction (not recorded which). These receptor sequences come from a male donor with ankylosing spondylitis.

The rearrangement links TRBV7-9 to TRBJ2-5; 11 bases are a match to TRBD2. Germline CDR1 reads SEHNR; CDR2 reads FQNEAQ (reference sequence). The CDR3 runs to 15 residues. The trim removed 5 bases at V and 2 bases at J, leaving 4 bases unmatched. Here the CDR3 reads CASSRLAGSQETQYF. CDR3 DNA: TGTGCCAGCAGCCGACTAGCGGGAAGTCAAGAGACCCAGTACTTC.

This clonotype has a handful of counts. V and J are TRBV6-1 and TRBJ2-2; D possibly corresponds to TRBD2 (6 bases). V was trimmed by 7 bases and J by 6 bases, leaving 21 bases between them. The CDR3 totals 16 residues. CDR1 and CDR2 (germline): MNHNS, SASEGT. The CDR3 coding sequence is TGTGCCAGCATTGGACGGGGACTCGCGATCGCCGGGGAGCTGTTTTTT. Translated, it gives CASIGRGLAIAGELFF.

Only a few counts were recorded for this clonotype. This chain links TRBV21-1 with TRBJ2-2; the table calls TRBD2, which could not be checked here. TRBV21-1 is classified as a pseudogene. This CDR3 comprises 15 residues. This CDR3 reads CASSGAGPSTGELFF. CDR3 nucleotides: TGTGCCAGCTCAGGGGCGGGCCCTTCCACCGGGGAGCTGTTTTTT.

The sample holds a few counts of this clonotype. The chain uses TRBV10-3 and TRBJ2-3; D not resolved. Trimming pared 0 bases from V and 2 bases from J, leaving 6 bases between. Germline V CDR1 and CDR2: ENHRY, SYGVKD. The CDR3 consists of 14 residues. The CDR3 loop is CAISESGDTDTQYF. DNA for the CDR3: TGTGCCATCAGTGAGTCGGGCGACACAGATACGCAGTATTTT.

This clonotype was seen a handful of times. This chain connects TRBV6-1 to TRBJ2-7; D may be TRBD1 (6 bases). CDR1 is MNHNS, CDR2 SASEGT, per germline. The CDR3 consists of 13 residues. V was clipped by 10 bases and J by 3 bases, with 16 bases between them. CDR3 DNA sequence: TGTGCCACCCTGGGGGCAGGACTCTACGAGCAGTACTTC. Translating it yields CATLGAGLYEQYF.

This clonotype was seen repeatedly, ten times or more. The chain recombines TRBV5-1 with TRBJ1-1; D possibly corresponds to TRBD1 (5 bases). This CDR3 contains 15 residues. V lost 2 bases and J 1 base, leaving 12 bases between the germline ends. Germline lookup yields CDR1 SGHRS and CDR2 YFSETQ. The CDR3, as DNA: TGCGCCAGCAGCTTCTTAACAGGATCGAACACTGAAGCTTTCTTT. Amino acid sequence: CASSFLTGSNTEAFF. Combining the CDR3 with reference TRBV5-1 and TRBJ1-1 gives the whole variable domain KAGVTQTPRYLIKTRGQQVTLSCSPISGHRSVSWYQQTPGQGLQFLFEYFSETQRNKGNFPGRFSGRQFSNSRSEMNVSTLELGDSALYLCASSFLTGSNTEAFFGQGTRLTVV.

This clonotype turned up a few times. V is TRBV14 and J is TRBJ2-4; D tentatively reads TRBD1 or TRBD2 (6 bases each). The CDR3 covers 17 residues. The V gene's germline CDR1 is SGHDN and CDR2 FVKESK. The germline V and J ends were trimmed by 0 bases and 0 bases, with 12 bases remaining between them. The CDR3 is CASSQDWGALAKNIQYF. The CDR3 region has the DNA TGTGCCAGCAGCCAAGATTGGGGGGCTTTAGCCAAAAACATTCAGTACTTC.

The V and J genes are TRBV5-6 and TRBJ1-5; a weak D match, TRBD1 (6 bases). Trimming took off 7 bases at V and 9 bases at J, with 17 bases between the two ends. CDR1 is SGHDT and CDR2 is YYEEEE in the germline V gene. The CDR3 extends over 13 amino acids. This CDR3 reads CASGRGLPWPQHF. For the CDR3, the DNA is TGTGCCAGCGGCCGGGGGCTCCCATGGCCCCAGCATTTT.

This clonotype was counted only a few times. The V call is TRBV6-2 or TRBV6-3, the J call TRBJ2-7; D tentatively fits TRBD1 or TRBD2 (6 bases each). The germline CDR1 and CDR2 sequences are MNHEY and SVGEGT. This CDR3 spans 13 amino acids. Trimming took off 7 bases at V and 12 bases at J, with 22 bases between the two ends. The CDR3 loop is CASNPSYRGRRYF. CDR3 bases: TGTGCCAGCAACCCGTCTTACCGGGGGCGACGGTACTTC.

CDR3 DNA: TGCGCCAGCAGCCAACGCACCACAGGGGGCCTCACAGATACGCAGTATTTT. It codes for CASSQRTTGGLTDTQYF. The J gene is TRBJ2-3, the V gene TRBV4-3, with 9 positions matching TRBD1. The germline V gene encodes CDR1 LGHNA and CDR2 YSLEER. V dropped 2 bases and J dropped 2; count of bases not matched to a gene: 8. The CDR3 consists of 17 residues.

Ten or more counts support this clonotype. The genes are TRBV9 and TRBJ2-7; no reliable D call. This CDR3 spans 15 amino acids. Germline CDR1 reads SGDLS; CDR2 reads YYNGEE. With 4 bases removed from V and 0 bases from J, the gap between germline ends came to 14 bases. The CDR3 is CASSRSGQSSYEQYF. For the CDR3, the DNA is TGTGCCAGCAGCAGGTCAGGTCAGAGCTCCTACGAGCAGTACTTC.

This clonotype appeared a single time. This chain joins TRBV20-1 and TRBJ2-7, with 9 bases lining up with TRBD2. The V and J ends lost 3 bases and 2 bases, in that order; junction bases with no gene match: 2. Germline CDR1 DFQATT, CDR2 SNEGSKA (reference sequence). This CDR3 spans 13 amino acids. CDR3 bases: TGCAGTGCTAGGACTAGCGGCCCCTACGAGCAGTACTTC. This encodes CSARTSGPYEQYF.

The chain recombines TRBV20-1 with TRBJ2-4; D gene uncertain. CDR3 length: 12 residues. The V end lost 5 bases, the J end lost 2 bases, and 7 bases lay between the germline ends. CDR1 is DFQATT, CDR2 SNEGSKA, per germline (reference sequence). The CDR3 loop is CSAWNTKNIQYF. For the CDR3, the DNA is TGCAGTGCTTGGAATACCAAAAACATTCAGTACTTC.

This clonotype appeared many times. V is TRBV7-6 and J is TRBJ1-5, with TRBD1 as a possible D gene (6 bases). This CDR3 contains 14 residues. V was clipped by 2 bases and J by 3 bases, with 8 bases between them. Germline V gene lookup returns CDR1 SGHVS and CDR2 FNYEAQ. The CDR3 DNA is TGTGCCAGCAGCTTAACAGGGACCAATCAGCCCCAGCATTTT. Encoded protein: CASSLTGTNQPQHF.

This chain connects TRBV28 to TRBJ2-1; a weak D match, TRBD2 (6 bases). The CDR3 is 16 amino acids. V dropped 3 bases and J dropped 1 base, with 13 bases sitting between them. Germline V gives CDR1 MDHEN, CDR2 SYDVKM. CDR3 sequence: CASSLPGGISYNEQFF. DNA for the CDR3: TGTGCCAGCAGTTTGCCCGGCGGGATATCCTACAATGAGCAGTTCTTC. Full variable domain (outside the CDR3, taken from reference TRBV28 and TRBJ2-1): DVKVTQSSRYLVKRTGEKVFLECVQDMDHENMFWYRQDPGLGLRLIYFSYDVKMKEKGDIPEGYSVSREKKERFSLILESASTNQTSMYLCASSLPGGISYNEQFFGPGTRLTVL.

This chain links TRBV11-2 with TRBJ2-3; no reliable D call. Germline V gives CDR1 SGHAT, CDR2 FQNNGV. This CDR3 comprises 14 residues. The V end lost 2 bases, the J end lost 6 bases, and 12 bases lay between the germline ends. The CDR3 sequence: CASSLQATSDTQYF. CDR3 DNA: TGTGCCAGCAGCTTACAAGCGACAAGCGATACGCAGTATTTT.

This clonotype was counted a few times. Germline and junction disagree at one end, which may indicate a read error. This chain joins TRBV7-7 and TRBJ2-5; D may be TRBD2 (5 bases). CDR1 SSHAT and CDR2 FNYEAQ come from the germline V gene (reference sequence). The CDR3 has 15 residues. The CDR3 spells CASSLYSGNQETQYF. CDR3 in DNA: TGTGCTAGCAGCTTGTATTCCGGGAACCAAGAGACCCAGTACTTC.

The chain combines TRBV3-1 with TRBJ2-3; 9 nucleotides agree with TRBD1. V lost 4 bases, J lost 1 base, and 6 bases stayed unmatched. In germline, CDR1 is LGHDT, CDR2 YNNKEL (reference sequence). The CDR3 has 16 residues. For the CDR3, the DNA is TGTGCCAGCAGCCCACGGACAGGGGCGCGCACAGATACGCAGTATTTT. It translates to CASSPRTGARTDTQYF.